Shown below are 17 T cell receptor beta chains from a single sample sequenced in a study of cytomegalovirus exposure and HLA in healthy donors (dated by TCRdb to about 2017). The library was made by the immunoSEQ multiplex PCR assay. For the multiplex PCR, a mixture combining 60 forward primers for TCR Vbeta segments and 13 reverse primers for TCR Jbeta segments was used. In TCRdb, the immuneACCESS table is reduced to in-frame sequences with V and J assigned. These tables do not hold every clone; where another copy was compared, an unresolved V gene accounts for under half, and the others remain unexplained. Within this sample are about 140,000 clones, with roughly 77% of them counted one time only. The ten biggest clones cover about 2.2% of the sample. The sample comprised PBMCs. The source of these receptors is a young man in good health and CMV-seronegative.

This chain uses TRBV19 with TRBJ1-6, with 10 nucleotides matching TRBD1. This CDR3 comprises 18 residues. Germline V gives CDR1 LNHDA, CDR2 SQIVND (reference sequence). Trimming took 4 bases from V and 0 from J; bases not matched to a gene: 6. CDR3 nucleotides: TGTGCCAGTAGTAGAGGACAGGGGGGAAGCTCCTATAATTCACCCCTCCACTTT. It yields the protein CASSRGQGGSSYNSPLHF. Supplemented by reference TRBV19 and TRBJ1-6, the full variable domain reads DGGITQSPKYLFRKEGQNVTLSCEQNLNHDAMYWYRQDPGQGLRLIYYSQIVNDFQKGDIAEGYSVSREKKESFPLTVTSAQKNPTAFYLCASSRGQGGSSYNSPLHFGNGTRLTVT.

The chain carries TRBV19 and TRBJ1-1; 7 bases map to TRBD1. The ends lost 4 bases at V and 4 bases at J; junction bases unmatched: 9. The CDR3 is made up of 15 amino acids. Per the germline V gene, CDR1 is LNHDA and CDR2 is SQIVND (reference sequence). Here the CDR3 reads CASSRSGQAITEAFF. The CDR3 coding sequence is TGTGCCAGTAGTAGATCAGGACAGGCAATCACTGAAGCTTTCTTT. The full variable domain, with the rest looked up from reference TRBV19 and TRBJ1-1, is DGGITQSPKYLFRKEGQNVTLSCEQNLNHDAMYWYRQDPGQGLRLIYYSQIVNDFQKGDIAEGYSVSREKKESFPLTVTSAQKNPTAFYLCASSRSGQAITEAFFGQGTRLTVV.

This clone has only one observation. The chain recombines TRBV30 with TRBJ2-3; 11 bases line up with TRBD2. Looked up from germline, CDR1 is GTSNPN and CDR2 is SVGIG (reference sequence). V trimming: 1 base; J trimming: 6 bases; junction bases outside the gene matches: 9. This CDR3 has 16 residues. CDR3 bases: TGTGCCTGGAGTGATTCGACTAGCGGGACAGGTGATACGCAGTATTTT. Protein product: CAWSDSTSGTGDTQYF. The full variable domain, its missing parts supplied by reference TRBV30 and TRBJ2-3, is SQTIHQWPATLVQPVGSPLSLECTVEGTSNPNLYWYRQAAGRGLQLLFYSVGIGQISSEVPQNLSASRPQDRQFILSSKKLLLSDSGFYLCAWSDSTSGTGDTQYFGPGTRLTVL.

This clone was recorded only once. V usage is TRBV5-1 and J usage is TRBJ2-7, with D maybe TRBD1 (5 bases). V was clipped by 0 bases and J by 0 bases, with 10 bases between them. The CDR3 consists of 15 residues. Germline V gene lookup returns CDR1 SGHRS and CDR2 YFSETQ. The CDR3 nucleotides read TGCGCCAGCAGCTTGGGGCCAGACAGCTCCTACGAGCAGTACTTC. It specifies CASSLGPDSSYEQYF.

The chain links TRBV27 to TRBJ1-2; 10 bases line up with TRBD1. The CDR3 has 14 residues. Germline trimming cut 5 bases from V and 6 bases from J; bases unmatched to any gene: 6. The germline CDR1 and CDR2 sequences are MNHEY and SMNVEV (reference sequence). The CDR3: CASSRRDRGHGYTF. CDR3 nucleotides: TGTGCCAGCAGTCGCCGGGACAGGGGCCATGGCTACACCTTC.

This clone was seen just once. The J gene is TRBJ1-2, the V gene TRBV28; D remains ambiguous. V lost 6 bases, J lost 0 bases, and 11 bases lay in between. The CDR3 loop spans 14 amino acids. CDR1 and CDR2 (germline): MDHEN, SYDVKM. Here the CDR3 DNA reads TGTGCCAGCAGCCGCCCACAAACTAACTATGGCTACACCTTC. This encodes CASSRPQTNYGYTF.

CDR3 region: CASSESVGKVAGETQYF. CDR3 nucleotide sequence: TGCGCCAGCAGTGAGTCGGTAGGGAAGGTAGCGGGAGAGACCCAGTACTTC. The genes are TRBV10-1 and TRBJ2-5, with TRBD2 matching 7 bases. The V and J ends lost 0 bases and 4 bases, in that order; junction bases with no gene match: 11. This CDR3 comprises 17 residues. CDR1 and CDR2 (germline): WNHNN, SYGVQD (reference sequence).

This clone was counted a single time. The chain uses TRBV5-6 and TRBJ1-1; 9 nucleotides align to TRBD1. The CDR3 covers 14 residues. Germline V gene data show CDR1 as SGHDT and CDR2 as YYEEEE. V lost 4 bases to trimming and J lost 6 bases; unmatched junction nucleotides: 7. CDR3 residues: CASSVTQGAPEAFF. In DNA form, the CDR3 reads TGTGCCAGCAGCGTAACACAGGGGGCCCCTGAAGCTTTCTTT.

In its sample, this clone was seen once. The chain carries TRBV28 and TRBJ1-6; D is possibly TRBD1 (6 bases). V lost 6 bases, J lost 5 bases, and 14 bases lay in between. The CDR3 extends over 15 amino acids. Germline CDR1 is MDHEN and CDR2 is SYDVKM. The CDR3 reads CASSTTDRHNSPLHF. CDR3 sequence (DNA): TGTGCCAGCAGCACAACCGACAGGCATAATTCACCCCTCCACTTT.

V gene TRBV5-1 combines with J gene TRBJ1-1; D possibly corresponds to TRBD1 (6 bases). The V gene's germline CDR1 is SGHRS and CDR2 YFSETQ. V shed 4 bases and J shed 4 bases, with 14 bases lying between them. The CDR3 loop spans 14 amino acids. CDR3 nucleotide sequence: TGCGCCAGCAGCACGAGCAGGGGCGGCACTGAAGCTTTCTTT. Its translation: CASSTSRGGTEAFF.

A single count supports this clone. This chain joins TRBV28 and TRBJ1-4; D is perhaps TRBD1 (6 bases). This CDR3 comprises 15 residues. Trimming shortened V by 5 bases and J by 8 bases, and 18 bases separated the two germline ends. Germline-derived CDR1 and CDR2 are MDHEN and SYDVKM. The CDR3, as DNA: TGTGCCAGCAGTCCCAGCGGGGGGGCCTGGGAAAAACTGTTTTTT. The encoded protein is CASSPSGGAWEKLFF.

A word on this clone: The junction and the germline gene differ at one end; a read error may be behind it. CDR3 protein: CASSQESQFQETQYF. The CDR3 DNA reads TGCGCCAGCAGTCAAGAGTCGCAGTTCCAAGAGACCCAGTACTTC. V and J are TRBV4-1 and TRBJ2-5; D is uncertain. The CDR3 length is 15 residues. In germline, CDR1 is MGHRA, CDR2 YSYEKL.

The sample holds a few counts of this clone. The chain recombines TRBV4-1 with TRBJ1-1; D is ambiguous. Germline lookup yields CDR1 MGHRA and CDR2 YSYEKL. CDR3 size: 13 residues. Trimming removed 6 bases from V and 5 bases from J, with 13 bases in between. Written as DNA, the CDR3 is TGCGCCAGCAGAGACCCGGGAGGGACTGAAGCTTTCTTT. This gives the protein CASRDPGGTEAFF.

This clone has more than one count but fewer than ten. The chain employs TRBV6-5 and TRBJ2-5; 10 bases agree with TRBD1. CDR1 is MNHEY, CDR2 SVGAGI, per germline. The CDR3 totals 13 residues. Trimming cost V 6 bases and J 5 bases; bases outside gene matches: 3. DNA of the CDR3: TGTGCCAGCAGCTGGGACAGGGGCGAGACCCAGTACTTC. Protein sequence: CASSWDRGETQYF.

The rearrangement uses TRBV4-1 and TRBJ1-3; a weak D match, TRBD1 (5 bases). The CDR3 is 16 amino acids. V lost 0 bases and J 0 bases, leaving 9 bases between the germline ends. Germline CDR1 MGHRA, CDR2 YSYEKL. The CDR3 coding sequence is TGCGCCAGCAGCCAAGAGCCAGGGATCTCTGGAAACACCATATATTTT. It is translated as CASSQEPGISGNTIYF.

CDR3 loop: CASSLVRSPQETQYF. As DNA, the CDR3 is TGTGCCAGCAGCTTAGTGCGCTCGCCCCAAGAGACCCAGTACTTC. This chain connects TRBV11-2 to TRBJ2-5, with D unresolved. V shed 1 base and J shed 1 base, with 10 bases lying between them. The CDR3 is 15 residues long. CDR1 and CDR2 from the germline V gene are SGHAT and FQNNGV.

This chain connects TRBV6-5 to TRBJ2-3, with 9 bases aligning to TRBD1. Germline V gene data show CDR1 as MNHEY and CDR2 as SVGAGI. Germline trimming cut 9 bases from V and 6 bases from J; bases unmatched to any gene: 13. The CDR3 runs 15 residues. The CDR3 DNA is TGTGCCAGTATCGGGGGGACAGGGACCGGGGATACGCAGTATTTT. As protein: CASIGGTGTGDTQYF.